These 21 T cell receptor beta chains came from one sample sequenced in a study of tumor-infiltrating lymphocytes in primary liver carcinoma. The input was around 500 ng total RNA; TCR beta cDNA was made from it with a constant-region primer. ARM-PCR, slightly modified, supplied the TCR beta libraries through three nested multiplex PCR rounds. Use of TRBV1-TRBV30 forward primers with a C-beta reverse primer characterized the first two PCR rounds, which lasted roughly 9 cycles each. From the multiplex PCR reads, TCRdb called clonotypes with MiXCR, one entry per CDR3 protein. This sample has about 330,000 distinct CDR3 sequences, with 65% found just once. Germline DNA was also extracted, and blood RNA was taken from unsorted whole blood. Sample: peripheral blood. Every receptor here comes from a man aged 40-49 years with primary liver carcinoma and hepatitis B virus infection.

Concerning this clonotype: The conserved closing phenylalanine or tryptophan is absent in this CDR3, likely reflecting a read error. This chain uses TRBV5-1 with TRBJ2-5, with D perhaps given as TRBD1 or TRBD2 (5 bases each). CDR1 SGHRS and CDR2 YFSETQ come from the germline V gene. CDR3 length: 14 residues. The V gene lost 4 bases and the J gene lost 4 bases, with 14 bases spanning the gap. In DNA form, the CDR3 reads TGCGCCAGCAGCCGTCCGGGACGCGGAGAGACCCAGTACTCC. The encoded protein is CASSRPGRGETQYS.

This clonotype was seen at least ten times. The CDR3 loop is CSVPRDSSYNEQFF. The CDR3 bases are TGCAGCGTTCCACGGGACAGCTCCTACAATGAGCAGTTCTTC. The V gene is TRBV29-1, the J gene TRBJ2-1, with 7 bases lining up with TRBD1. The germline V gene encodes CDR1 SQVTM and CDR2 ANQGSEA. The CDR3 is 14 residues long. V lost 5 bases, J lost 0 bases, and 4 bases stayed unmatched.

The V call is TRBV6-6, the J call TRBJ1-5, with D possibly being TRBD1 (5 bases). V was trimmed by 4 bases and J by 1 base, leaving 17 bases between them. Per the germline V gene, CDR1 is MNHNY and CDR2 is SVGAGI (reference sequence). The CDR3 is 17 amino acids. The CDR3 sequence: CASSSSRGSLSNQPQHF. Written as DNA, the CDR3 is TGTGCCAGCAGTTCAAGCCGGGGCAGCTTAAGCAATCAGCCCCAGCATTTT.

The sample holds one count of this clonotype. A much larger clone sits a single nucleotide away, making a read error possible. The DNA of the CDR3 is TGTACCAGCAGCCTCAGACTAGCGGGGGACTACGAGCAGTACTTC. This codes for CTSSLRLAGDYEQYF. The chain links TRBV6-5 to TRBJ2-7; TRBD2 aligns across 12 bases. The CDR3 runs 15 residues. Per germline, CDR1 MNHEY and CDR2 SVGAGI.

The chain couples TRBV24-1 to TRBJ2-1; D might be TRBD1 (6 bases). V lost 6 bases, J lost 6 bases, and 29 bases lay in between. CDR3 length equals 19 residues. CDR1 and CDR2 (germline): KGHDR, SFDVKD. The CDR3 DNA follows: TGTGCCACCAGTTATCATACCCTCCGGACAGAAAAACAGGGCAATGAGCAGTTCTTC. This translates into CATSYHTLRTEKQGNEQFF.

For this clonotype: An end of the junction differs from the germline gene, which may be a read error. V gene TRBV11-2 combines with J gene TRBJ2-3; TRBD2 aligns across 8 bases. This CDR3 is 16 amino acids long. CDR1 SGHAT and CDR2 FQNNGV come from the germline V gene. CDR3 sequence reads: CASNVGQAGVGDTRYF. CDR3 coding DNA: TGTGCCAGCAACGTGGGTCAAGCGGGAGTAGGAGATACGCGGTATTTT.

Concerning this clonotype: A much larger clone lies one base from this, so it may be a read error. The chain has TRBV4-1 and TRBJ1-3; TRBD1 aligns across 10 bases. J was trimmed by 6 bases and V by 1 base; bases with no gene match: 3. CDR1 MGHRA and CDR2 YSYEKL come from the germline V gene. The CDR3 spans 15 residues. The DNA of the CDR3 is TGCGCCAGCAGCCAAGGGGGGACAGGGGTAAACACCATATATTTT. This encodes CASSQGGTGVNTIYF.

The CDR3 is CSVGEVGLNYGYTF. The CDR3 region has the DNA TGCAGCGTTGGGGAGGTGGGACTCAACTATGGCTACACCTTC. The chain links TRBV29-1 to TRBJ1-2; D perhaps matches TRBD1 (5 bases). The CDR3 runs 14 residues. Per the germline V gene, CDR1 is SQVTM and CDR2 is ANQGSEA. V was shortened by 4 bases and J by 2 bases, with 14 bases between the two germline ends.

In regard to this clonotype: Its ends do not fully match the called genes, so a read error is possible. The chain carries TRBV11-2 and TRBJ2-5, with D tentatively TRBD2 (7 bases). The CDR3 is 15 residues long. Germline V gene sequence: CDR1 SGHAT, CDR2 FQNNGV. CDR3 region: CASSNNWGGWETQYF. CDR3 coding DNA: TGTGCGAGCAGCAACAACTGGGGGGGCTGGGAGACCCAGTACTTC. Based on the CDR3 plus reference TRBV11-2 and TRBJ2-5, the full variable domain is EAGVAQSPRYKIIEKRQSVAFWCNPISGHATLYWYQQILGQGPKLLIQFQNNGVVDDSQLPKDRFSAERLKGVDSTLKIQPAKLEDSAVYLCASSNNWGGWETQYFGPGTRLLVL.

This clonotype was seen ten or more times. J is TRBJ2-1 and V is TRBV6-1; D uncertain. This CDR3 is built from 17 residues. Deletions cut 8 bases from V and 4 bases from J, with 24 bases between. CDR1 and CDR2 from the germline V gene are MNHNS and SASEGT. The DNA of the CDR3 is TGTGCCAGCGTATCCCTCTTCACTGCGGTCAAATACAATGAGCAGTTCTTC. It specifies CASVSLFTAVKYNEQFF.

This clonotype has at least ten counts. The chain is built from TRBV6-2 or TRBV6-3 and TRBJ2-6; TRBD1 agrees at 11 bases. V shed 5 bases, J shed 0 bases, and the junction held 3 bases outside the gene matches. CDR1 and CDR2 (germline): MNHEY, SVGEGT. The length of the CDR3 is 17 residues. The CDR3 loop reads CASSGGTGGSGANVLTF. CDR3 in DNA: TGTGCCAGCAGTGGGGGGACAGGGGGCTCTGGGGCCAACGTCCTGACTTTC.

A word on this clonotype: Compared with germline, one end of the junction differs, possibly owing to a read error. The J gene is TRBJ2-7, the V gene TRBV6-5; 9 bases match TRBD2. The CDR3 has 14 residues. Germline V gene sequence: CDR1 MNHEY, CDR2 SVGAGI. CDR3 nucleotide sequence: TGTGCCATCAGTCACGCGGGAGGGCCGTACGAGCAGTACTTC. Protein: CAISHAGGPYEQYF.

As for this clonotype: A much larger clonotype is one base distant, so this may be a read error. This chain uses TRBV6-5 with TRBJ2-7; D is perhaps TRBD2 (6 bases). Germline CDR1 reads MNHEY; CDR2 reads SVGAGI. The CDR3 has 15 amino acids. CDR3 nucleotides: TGTGCCAACAGTTACGCTCCTAGCGTTGTCAACGAGCAGTACTTC. Amino acids: CANSYAPSVVNEQYF.

Comment on this clonotype: This may stem from a read error, because a much larger clone lies one nucleotide away. CDR3 protein: CASSQAGDTEVFF. The CDR3 nucleotides are TGCGCCAGCAGCCAAGCAGGGGACACTGAAGTTTTCTTT. The chain is built from TRBV4-1 and TRBJ1-1, with D possibly TRBD1 on 6 matching bases. CDR1 and CDR2 (germline): MGHRA, YSYEKL. This CDR3 has 13 amino acids.

As to this clonotype: A much larger clone sits a single nucleotide away, making a read error possible. This chain joins TRBV6-2 or TRBV6-3 and TRBJ2-7, with no clear D. Germline CDR1 MNHEY, CDR2 SVGEGT. The CDR3 contains 12 residues. CDR3 bases: TGTGTCAGCAGTTTGGTTTCCTACGAGCAGTACTTC. Encoded protein: CVSSLVSYEQYF.

In the case of this clonotype: At one end, the junction sequence differs from germline, possibly due to a read error. This sequence joins TRBV4-1 and TRBJ2-6; a weak D match, TRBD2 (5 bases). The CDR3 totals 16 residues. CDR1 is MGHRA and CDR2 is YSYEKL in the germline V gene. CDR3 in amino acids: CAISQAESYGANVLTF. The CDR3 region has the DNA TGCGCCATCAGCCAAGCGGAGTCCTATGGGGCCAACGTCCTGACTTTC.

Concerning this clonotype: Sequence at one end of the junction differs from germline and may be a read error. V and J are TRBV11-1 and TRBJ1-1, with D perhaps matching TRBD1 (6 bases). The CDR3 sequence is 15 residues long. CDR1 and CDR2 (germline): SGHAT, FQDESV (reference sequence). The CDR3 DNA is TGTGCCAGCAGCAGTCCGGGACAAGGAATCACTGAAGCTCTCTTT. It yields the protein CASSSPGQGITEALF.

This clonotype was counted at least ten times. The chain combines TRBV29-1 with TRBJ1-3; D not certain. Germline V gene lookup returns CDR1 SQVTM and CDR2 ANQGSEA. The CDR3 contains 14 residues. V shed 0 bases and J shed 0 bases, with 6 bases lying between them. This CDR3 reads CSVEDQNSGNTIYF. The CDR3 DNA follows: TGCAGCGTTGAAGATCAGAACTCTGGAAACACCATATATTTT.

About this clonotype itself: Just one base apart from a much larger clone, this may be a read error. This rearrangement joins TRBV11-1 to TRBJ2-1; D is unclear. Germline CDR1 is SGHAT and CDR2 is FQDESV (reference sequence). The CDR3 length is 15 residues. The CDR3 reads CVSTSPGYNYNEQFF. Here the CDR3 DNA reads TGTGTCAGCACCAGCCCCGGCTACAACTACAATGAGCAGTTCTTC. Full variable domain (outside the CDR3, taken from reference TRBV11-1 and TRBJ2-1): EAEVAQSPRYKITEKSQAVAFWCDPISGHATLYWYRQILGQGPELLVQFQDESVVDDSQLPKDRFSAERLKGVDSTLKIQPAELGDSAMYLCVSTSPGYNYNEQFFGPGTRLTVL.

This clonotype has more than one count but fewer than ten. V and J are TRBV7-9 and TRBJ2-5; 9 bases match TRBD2. This CDR3 has 14 residues. Germline-derived CDR1 and CDR2 are SEHNR and FQNEAQ (reference sequence). V lost 4 bases to trimming and J lost 4 bases; unmatched junction nucleotides: 4. CDR3 loop: CASSYPAGGETQYF. In DNA, the CDR3 is TGTGCCAGCAGCTACCCAGCGGGAGGAGAGACCCAGTACTTC.

The sample holds many counts of this clonotype. The chain carries TRBV10-3 and TRBJ2-3; 8 bases match TRBD2. Germline CDR1 and CDR2: ENHRY and SYGVKD. Unmatched junction bases numbered 11, after V lost 8 bases and J lost 7 bases. CDR3 size: 14 residues. DNA for the CDR3: TGTGCCATCCAGCCGGGACTAGGGATGAATACGCAGTATTTT. Translating gives CAIQPGLGMNTQYF.